A single sample is the source of the 13 T cell receptor beta chains below, sequenced in a study of cytomegalovirus exposure and HLA in healthy donors. This PCR relied on a set of 60 Vbeta primers and 13 Jbeta primers. Assay: immunoSEQ multiplex PCR; the TCRdb copy retains only in-frame clones and omits some. The sample holds about 160,000 clones; approximately 79% are singletons and the top ten take 5% to 6.5%. Material: PBMCs. These TCRs come from a man aged 45-60 years in good health and CMV-seropositive.

A single count supports this clone. This chain connects TRBV2 to TRBJ1-1; 7 nucleotides align to TRBD1. In germline, CDR1 is SNHLY, CDR2 FYNNEI. Germline trimming cut 4 bases from V and 2 bases from J; bases unmatched to any gene: 4. This CDR3 spans 14 amino acids. The CDR3: CASSVDRYNTEAFF. CDR3 DNA: TGTGCCAGCAGTGTGGACAGGTATAACACTGAAGCTTTCTTT.

This clone was counted only a few times. CDR3 DNA sequence: TGTGCCAGCAGCTTAGGAGGGTACAGCACGCAGTATTTT. Protein product: CASSLGGYSTQYF. The V call is TRBV11-3, the J call TRBJ2-3; D is perhaps TRBD2 (5 bases). From germline, CDR1 is SGHNT and CDR2 YENEEA. The CDR3 consists of 13 residues. The germline V and J ends were trimmed by 1 base and 9 bases, with 11 bases remaining between them.

This clone was seen more than once but under ten times. The chain combines TRBV13 with TRBJ1-2; unclear D gene. CDR1 and CDR2 from the germline V gene are PRHDT and FYEKMQ (reference sequence). Trimming stripped 2 bases from V and 8 bases from J, with 21 bases between. The CDR3 consists of 16 residues. The CDR3 protein is CASSLRDTAPAGGYTF. In DNA form, the CDR3 reads TGTGCCAGCAGCTTAAGAGATACGGCCCCAGCGGGGGGCTACACCTTC.

This chain uses TRBV2 with TRBJ2-3; D uncertain. CDR1 is SNHLY, CDR2 FYNNEI, per germline. This CDR3 contains 14 residues. V gave up 2 bases and J gave up 4 bases, with 10 bases separating them. CDR3 DNA: TGTGCCAGCAGTGAAAGTAGCTCGGCAGATACGCAGTATTTT. This codes for CASSESSSADTQYF.

The V call is TRBV25-1, the J call TRBJ2-1; D is unclear. V lost 6 bases and J 5 bases, leaving 5 bases between the germline ends. The V gene's germline CDR1 is MGHDK and CDR2 SYGVNS. The CDR3 length is 11 residues. The CDR3 nucleotides are TGTGCCAGCAGGGCCAACAATGAGCAGTTCTTC. This sequence encodes CASRANNEQFF.

The V call is TRBV30, the J call TRBJ1-6, with 7 nucleotides matching TRBD1. This CDR3 is built from 12 residues. Germline values: CDR1 GTSNPN, CDR2 SVGIG (reference sequence). The junction had 3 bases not matched to a gene; V was cut back by 5 bases and J by 8 bases. CDR3 protein: CAWSRGDSPLHF. The CDR3 nucleotides are TGTGCCTGGTCCAGGGGGGATTCACCCCTCCACTTT.

V is TRBV27 and J is TRBJ1-1, with TRBD1 matching over 8 bases. The CDR3 sequence is 15 residues long. In germline, CDR1 is MNHEY, CDR2 SMNVEV (reference sequence). After removal of 5 bases from V and 5 bases from J, the junction contained 10 bases not matched to a gene. The CDR3 DNA is TGTGCCAGCAGTCCTAGCTACCGGGACAGGACTGAAGCTTTCTTT. Encoded protein: CASSPSYRDRTEAFF.

This chain connects TRBV28 to TRBJ2-3; 8 nucleotides align to TRBD2. This CDR3 has 15 amino acids. V was clipped by 7 bases and J by 0 bases; unmatched bases: 6. Germline loops: CDR1 MDHEN, CDR2 SYDVKM. The CDR3 DNA reads as TGTGCCAGCATGGGTAGCGGGACTAGCACAGATACGCAGTATTTT. It translates to CASMGSGTSTDTQYF. The complete variable domain, with remaining parts taken from reference TRBV28 and TRBJ2-3, reads DVKVTQSSRYLVKRTGEKVFLECVQDMDHENMFWYRQDPGLGLRLIYFSYDVKMKEKGDIPEGYSVSREKKERFSLILESASTNQTSMYLCASMGSGTSTDTQYFGPGTRLTVL.

The V call is TRBV2, the J call TRBJ2-7; 7 nucleotides match TRBD2. This CDR3 contains 15 residues. Germline trimming cut 8 bases from V and 0 bases from J; bases unmatched to any gene: 10. CDR1 SNHLY and CDR2 FYNNEI come from the germline V gene. CDR3 region: CASPLTSLSSYEQYF. CDR3 bases: TGTGCCAGCCCGTTGACTAGCTTAAGCTCCTACGAGCAGTACTTC. Full variable domain (remainder filled in from reference TRBV2 and TRBJ2-7): EPEVTQTPSHQVTQMGQEVILRCVPISNHLYFYWYRQILGQKVEFLVSFYNNEISEKSEIFDDQFSVERPDGSNFTLKIRSTKLEDSAMYFCASPLTSLSSYEQYFGPGTRLTVT.

The V call is TRBV11-1, the J call TRBJ1-1; a weak D match, TRBD1 (5 bases). The CDR3 extends over 15 amino acids. The V and J ends lost 1 base and 3 bases respectively, with 12 bases between them. Germline assignment: CDR1 SGHAT and CDR2 FQDESV (reference sequence). The CDR3 region has the DNA TGTGCCAGCAGCTTAGGGCAGGGAAGGTACACTGAAGCTTTCTTT. It yields the protein CASSLGQGRYTEAFF.

The chain employs TRBV30 and TRBJ1-1, with D tentatively TRBD1 (6 bases). The germline V gene encodes CDR1 GTSNPN and CDR2 SVGIG (reference sequence). Trimming left V 3 bases short and J 11 bases short, with 22 bases between. This CDR3 has 14 amino acids. CDR3: CAWRAGDPNLGAFF. Written as DNA, the CDR3 is TGTGCCTGGAGGGCAGGGGACCCTAACCTAGGGGCTTTCTTT.

The chain recombines TRBV6-5 with TRBJ2-5, with D hard to call. V was cut by 4 bases and J by 0 bases, with 15 bases left in between. Germline V CDR1 and CDR2: MNHEY, SVGAGI. The CDR3 has 16 residues. The CDR3 sequence is CASSSLRVQYQETQYF. The CDR3 DNA reads TGTGCCAGCAGTTCGCTTCGGGTTCAGTACCAAGAGACCCAGTACTTC.

The V call is TRBV29-1, the J call TRBJ1-1; 10 positions agree with TRBD1. V gave up 7 bases and J gave up 5 bases; unmatched junction bases: 7. The CDR3 length is 13 residues. Germline lookup yields CDR1 SQVTM and CDR2 ANQGSEA. The CDR3 nucleotides are TGCAGCGCTGCCGGGACAGGGGTGACTGAAGCTTTCTTT. It codes for CSAAGTGVTEAFF.